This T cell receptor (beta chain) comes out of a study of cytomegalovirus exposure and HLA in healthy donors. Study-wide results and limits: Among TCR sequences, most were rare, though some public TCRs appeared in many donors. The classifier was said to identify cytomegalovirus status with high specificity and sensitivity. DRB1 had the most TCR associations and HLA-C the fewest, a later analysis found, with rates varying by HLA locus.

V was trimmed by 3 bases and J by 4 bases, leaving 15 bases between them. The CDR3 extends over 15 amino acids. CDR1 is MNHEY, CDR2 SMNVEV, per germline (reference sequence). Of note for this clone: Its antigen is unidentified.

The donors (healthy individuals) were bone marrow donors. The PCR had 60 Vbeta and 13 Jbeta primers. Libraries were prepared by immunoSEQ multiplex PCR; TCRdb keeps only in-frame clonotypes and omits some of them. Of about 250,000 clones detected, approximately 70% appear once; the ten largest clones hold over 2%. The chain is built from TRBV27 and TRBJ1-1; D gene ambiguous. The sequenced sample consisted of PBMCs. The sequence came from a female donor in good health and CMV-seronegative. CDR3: CASSFRPGGGTEAFF. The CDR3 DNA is TGTGCCAGCAGTTTTAGACCCGGCGGCGGCACTGAAGCTTTCTTT.